Below are 25 T cell receptor beta chains sequenced from a single sample in a study of T-cell reconstitution after alpha-beta-depleted transplantation in children. Unique molecular identifiers featured in how the TCRbeta library was prepared. TCRdb itself ran the PCR reads through MiXCR, one entry per CDR3 protein. The sample has a few hundred thousand distinct CDR3 sequences; around an eighth are singletons. The source material was PBMCs from the stem cell graft donor, sampled from the stem cell graft. The source is a human donor who donated a stem cell graft to a child with combined immunodeficiency.

A few counts support this clonotype. The V call is TRBV4-3, the J call TRBJ2-1; 9 bases fit TRBD2. Losses at the gene ends were 8 bases for V and 9 bases for J; bases not matched to a gene: 14. Germline CDR1 is LGHNA and CDR2 is YSLEER. The CDR3 contains 15 residues. CDR3 sequence (DNA): TGCGCCAGCTCCCGCCTAGCGGGGCCAGGGGGTGAGCAGTTCTTC. Translation: CASSRLAGPGGEQFF.

This clonotype was seen a handful of times. The rearrangement links TRBV6-1 to TRBJ2-3; D is ambiguous. V lost 3 bases to trimming and J lost 1 base, with 11 bases between them. Germline assignment: CDR1 MNHNS and CDR2 SASEGT. The CDR3 consists of 15 residues. The CDR3 DNA reads TGTGCCAGCAGTGAGGCTACACCCCGCACAGATACGCAGTATTTT. Translation gives CASSEATPRTDTQYF.

This clonotype was seen a handful of times. The V gene is TRBV28, the J gene TRBJ2-5; D unresolved. This CDR3 is built from 13 residues. CDR1 and CDR2 from the germline V gene are MDHEN and SYDVKM. With 3 bases removed from V and 1 base from J, the gap between germline ends came to 6 bases. The CDR3 spells CASSLQSQETQYF. CDR3 sequence (DNA): TGTGCCAGCAGTTTGCAAAGCCAAGAGACCCAGTACTTC.

The CDR3 here is CAWRRLAGGTDTQYF. CDR3 nucleotide sequence: TGTGCCTGGAGGAGACTAGCGGGGGGTACAGATACGCAGTATTTT. J is TRBJ2-3 and V is TRBV30; 13 nucleotides agree with TRBD2. The junction had 3 bases not matched to a gene; V was cut back by 3 bases and J by 3 bases. This CDR3 spans 15 amino acids. Germline V lookup: CDR1 GTSNPN, CDR2 SVGIG (reference sequence).

There are many counts of this clonotype. The V gene is TRBV5-1, the J gene TRBJ2-3, with 8 bases lining up with TRBD2. The ends lost 1 base at V and 2 bases at J; junction bases unmatched: 9. Germline CDR1 SGHRS, CDR2 YFSETQ. The CDR3 has 17 amino acids. The CDR3: CASSLRGTSGLTDTQYF. The CDR3 nucleotides read TGCGCCAGCAGCTTGAGGGGAACTAGCGGCCTCACAGATACGCAGTATTTT.

This clonotype has at least ten counts. Written as DNA, the CDR3 is TGTGCCAGCAGTATGAGCGGGCGATACGAGCAGTACTTC. It translates to CASSMSGRYEQYF. V usage is TRBV7-9 and J usage is TRBJ2-7; possibly TRBD2 for D (6 bases). Trimming cost V 6 bases and J 4 bases, with 13 bases left between them. The CDR3 spans 13 residues. Per germline, CDR1 SEHNR and CDR2 FQNEAQ (reference sequence).

This clonotype showed up many times. J is TRBJ1-1 and V is TRBV6-5; D is possibly TRBD1 (6 bases). This CDR3 contains 12 residues. V was shortened by 7 bases and J by 7 bases, with 13 bases between the two germline ends. Germline V gives CDR1 MNHEY, CDR2 SVGAGI. The CDR3 sequence: CASTGAEGEAFF. For the CDR3, the DNA is TGTGCCAGCACAGGGGCGGAGGGTGAAGCTTTCTTT.

DNA for the CDR3: TGTGCCAGGGGCCCCCTGGTTGGAGCCTCACGGGCCTACGAGCAGTACTTC. It codes for CARGPLVGASRAYEQYF. V is TRBV5-6 and J is TRBJ2-7; D ambiguous. Per germline, CDR1 SGHDT and CDR2 YYEEEE. The germline V and J ends were trimmed by 8 bases and 2 bases, with 26 bases remaining between them. The CDR3 loop spans 17 amino acids.

The V gene is TRBV24-1, the J gene TRBJ2-1; D perhaps matches TRBD2 (6 bases). Germline V CDR1 and CDR2: KGHDR, SFDVKD. The CDR3 extends over 15 amino acids. V was clipped by 3 bases and J by 6 bases, with 14 bases between them. The CDR3 protein is CATSDRPGGFNEQFF. The CDR3 DNA sequence: TGTGCCACCAGTGATCGCCCTGGGGGGTTCAATGAGCAGTTCTTC.

Concerning this clonotype itself: A read error is likely, as this CDR3 ends without the conserved phenylalanine or tryptophan. J is TRBJ1-1 and V is TRBV30; D unresolved. Germline V gene lookup returns CDR1 GTSNPN and CDR2 SVGIG (reference sequence). Trimming removed 6 bases from V and 5 bases from J, with 16 bases in between. There are 13 residues in the CDR3. CDR3 residues: CACNVDRGTEAFC. The DNA of the CDR3 is TGTGCCTGCAACGTGGACCGAGGGACTGAAGCTTTCTGT.

This clonotype was picked up many times. The chain links TRBV29-1 to TRBJ1-1; D is unresolved. Trimming removed 1 base from V and 0 bases from J, with 12 bases in between. This CDR3 has 15 residues. CDR1 is SQVTM and CDR2 is ANQGSEA in the germline V gene. For the CDR3, the DNA is TGCAGCGTTGAAGTGAGAAGACTGATGAACACTGAAGCTTTCTTT. This translates into CSVEVRRLMNTEAFF.

This clonotype came up many times. The chain joins TRBV20-1 to TRBJ2-3; D possibly corresponds to TRBD2 (5 bases). Germline V gives CDR1 DFQATT, CDR2 SNEGSKA (reference sequence). The CDR3 is made up of 14 amino acids. Trimming took off 5 bases at V and 6 bases at J, with 18 bases between the two ends. CDR3 in amino acids: CSAGIIAGADTQYF. The CDR3 region has the DNA TGCAGTGCTGGCATAATCGCGGGTGCTGATACGCAGTATTTT.

This clonotype was detected only a few times. V gene TRBV4-3 combines with J gene TRBJ2-7; 11 bases map to TRBD2. This CDR3 region has 16 residues. V shed 0 bases and J 4 bases; nucleotides not matched to a gene: 5. Germline V lookup: CDR1 LGHNA, CDR2 YSLEER. The CDR3 sequence: CASSQETSGMNYEQYF. CDR3 bases: TGCGCCAGCAGCCAAGAGACTAGCGGGATGAATTACGAGCAGTACTTC.

With respect to this clonotype: Germline is not matched at one junction end, which may reflect a read error. The chain recombines TRBV20-1 with TRBJ2-1; no clear D gene. The CDR3 is made up of 16 amino acids. CDR1 is DFQATT and CDR2 is SNEGSKA in the germline V gene (reference sequence). CDR3 sequence: CCARDYGSSSYNEQFF. In DNA, the CDR3 is TGCTGTGCTAGAGATTACGGGTCCAGCTCCTACAATGAGCAGTTCTTC.

This clonotype has ten or more counts. This chain links TRBV20-1 with TRBJ2-7, with TRBD1 matching 12 bases. In germline, CDR1 is DFQATT, CDR2 SNEGSKA (reference sequence). J gave up 1 base and V 6 bases, and 4 bases lay outside the gene matches. The CDR3 runs 14 residues. The CDR3 DNA reads as TGCAGTGCGCCGGGACAGGGGGCGTCCTACGAGCAGTACTTC. Amino acid sequence: CSAPGQGASYEQYF.

This clonotype was recorded a few times. The chain has TRBV4-3 and TRBJ2-5; TRBD1 aligns across 7 bases. The germline V gene has CDR1 LGHNA and CDR2 YSLEER. Trimming took 3 bases from V and 5 from J; bases not matched to a gene: 12. The CDR3 contains 16 residues. The CDR3 spells CASSHGGTGARETQYF. CDR3 sequence (DNA): TGCGCCAGCAGCCACGGAGGTACAGGGGCTAGGGAGACCCAGTACTTC.

V usage is TRBV6-1 and J usage is TRBJ1-3; 9 bases are a match to TRBD1. CDR3 length: 16 amino acids. Germline V CDR1 and CDR2: MNHNS, SASEGT. The trim removed 5 bases at V and 3 bases at J, leaving 8 bases unmatched. CDR3 loop: CASSPTGGGFGNTIYF. The CDR3 bases are TGTGCCAGCAGTCCGACAGGGGGAGGTTTTGGAAACACCATATATTTT.

This clonotype occurred many times. The chain employs TRBV29-1 and TRBJ2-1; D is ambiguous. The germline CDR1 and CDR2 sequences are SQVTM and ANQGSEA. V was pared by 6 bases and J by 4 bases, with 13 bases between. The CDR3 length is 13 residues. The CDR3 sequence is CSVKRRLYNEQFF. The CDR3 nucleotides read TGCAGCGTCAAAAGACGACTTTACAATGAGCAGTTCTTC.

This clonotype was recorded at least ten times. The CDR3 spells CASSRPGTGPTYGYTF. CDR3 coding DNA: TGTGCCAGCAGTCGACCGGGGACAGGGCCTACCTATGGCTACACCTTC. The rearrangement uses TRBV12-3 or TRBV12-4 and TRBJ1-2; TRBD1 aligns across 9 bases. The V segment lost 5 bases and the J segment 4 bases; nucleotides outside the gene matches: 11. The CDR3 length is 16 residues.

On this clonotype itself: At one end, the junction sequence differs from germline, possibly due to a read error. The genes are TRBV18 and TRBJ2-2; the match to TRBD1 covers 10 bases. CDR1 KGHSH and CDR2 LQKENI come from the germline V gene. The CDR3 spans 16 residues. The CDR3 spells CASSPLGQGNAGELFF. DNA of the CDR3: TGTGCCAGCTCACCCCTGGGACAGGGGAACGCCGGGGAGCTGTTTTTT.

This clonotype appeared a few times. The J gene is TRBJ2-1, the V gene TRBV28; 9 bases map to TRBD1. The CDR3 loop spans 16 amino acids. CDR1 is MDHEN, CDR2 SYDVKM, per germline. With 3 bases clipped from V and 6 bases from J, the junction kept 9 bases outside the gene matches. This chain's CDR3 is CASSLQDRGLSNEQFF. In DNA, the CDR3 is TGTGCCAGCAGTTTGCAAGACAGGGGGTTGAGCAATGAGCAGTTCTTC.

The CDR3 coding sequence is TGTGCCAGCTCACTAGAGATTGCAACTAATGAAAAACTGTTTTTT. It translates to CASSLEIATNEKLFF. This chain links TRBV18 with TRBJ1-4; the D is unclear. In germline, CDR1 is KGHSH, CDR2 LQKENI. The CDR3 loop spans 15 amino acids. Deletions cut 4 bases from V and 0 bases from J, with 9 bases between.

This clonotype has a count of ten or more. The rearrangement joins TRBV5-5 to TRBJ2-1; D uncertain. The CDR3 has 12 residues. V gave up 3 bases and J gave up 3 bases, with 4 bases separating them. From germline, CDR1 is SGHKS and CDR2 YYEKEE (reference sequence). The CDR3 DNA sequence: TGTGCCAGCAGCTCAGACTACAATGAGCAGTTCTTC. Translated, it gives CASSSDYNEQFF.

This chain joins TRBV11-2 and TRBJ1-3; unclear D gene. CDR1 SGHAT and CDR2 FQNNGV come from the germline V gene. The CDR3 consists of 16 residues. The V end lost 4 bases, the J end lost 4 bases, and 17 bases lay between the germline ends. CDR3 in DNA: TGTGCCAGCAGCTCAAGACAAAGCTATTCAGGAAACACCATATATTTT. Translating gives CASSSRQSYSGNTIYF.

This clonotype occurred a few times. The CDR3 DNA is TGCAGTGCTGGCTGGACAGGGACCGAGCAGTACTTC. This codes for CSAGWTGTEQYF. This chain uses TRBV20-1 with TRBJ2-7, with 8 bases identical to TRBD1. CDR1 DFQATT and CDR2 SNEGSKA come from the germline V gene (reference sequence). V dropped 5 bases and J dropped 6; count of bases not matched to a gene: 6. This CDR3 is built from 12 residues.